This T cell receptor (beta chain) was captured in a study of cytomegalovirus exposure and HLA in healthy donors. For the study at large: Previous work identified around 120 million unique TCR beta sequences from 200 million or so T cells. Findings and caveats of the study: Later genetic work tied a missense DCLRE1C variant to beta-chain V and J trimming. On later analysis, the bulk of CMV-associated TCR beta chains appeared to be HLA-restricted. Associated with cytomegalovirus, according to the listing, were 150 to 200 TCR beta chains.

It was with 60 Vbeta and 13 Jbeta primers that the PCR ran. Some clones are missing from TCRdb's copy, which holds only in-frame ones; the method was immunoSEQ multiplex PCR. The sample records 110,000 to 150,000 clones, over 70% being singletons. Comment on this clone: What it recognizes is unknown.

CDR1 SEHNR and CDR2 FQNEAQ come from the germline V gene (reference sequence). Between the trimmed V and J ends, which lost 10 bases and 5 bases, there was a span of 11 bases. CDR3 length: 11 amino acids. The receptor's source is a man younger than 35 in good health and CMV-seronegative. V is TRBV7-9 and J is TRBJ2-5; perhaps TRBD2 as D (6 bases). Sequenced input: PBMCs. The CDR3 coding sequence is TGTGCCATCTCCAGCGGGGAGACCCAGTACTTC. Its protein product is CAISSGETQYF.